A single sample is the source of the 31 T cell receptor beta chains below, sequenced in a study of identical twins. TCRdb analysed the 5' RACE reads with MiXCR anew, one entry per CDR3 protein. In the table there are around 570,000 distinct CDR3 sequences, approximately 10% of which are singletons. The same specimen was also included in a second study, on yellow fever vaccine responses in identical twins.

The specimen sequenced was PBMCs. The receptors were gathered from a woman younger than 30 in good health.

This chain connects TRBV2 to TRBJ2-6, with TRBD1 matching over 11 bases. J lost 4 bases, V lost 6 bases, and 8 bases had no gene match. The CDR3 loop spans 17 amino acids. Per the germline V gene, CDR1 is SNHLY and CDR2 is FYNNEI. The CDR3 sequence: CASSLGQGAIGANVLTF. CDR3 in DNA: TGTGCCAGCAGCCTAGGACAGGGGGCGATAGGGGCCAACGTCCTGACTTTC.

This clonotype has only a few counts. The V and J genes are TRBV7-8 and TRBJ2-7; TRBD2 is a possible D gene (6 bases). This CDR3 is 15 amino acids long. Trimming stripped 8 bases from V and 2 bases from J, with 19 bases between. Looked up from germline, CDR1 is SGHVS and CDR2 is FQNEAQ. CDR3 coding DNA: TGTGCCAGCTCACTAGGGGCCAAGCGGGCCTACGAGCAGTACTTC. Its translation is CASSLGAKRAYEQYF.

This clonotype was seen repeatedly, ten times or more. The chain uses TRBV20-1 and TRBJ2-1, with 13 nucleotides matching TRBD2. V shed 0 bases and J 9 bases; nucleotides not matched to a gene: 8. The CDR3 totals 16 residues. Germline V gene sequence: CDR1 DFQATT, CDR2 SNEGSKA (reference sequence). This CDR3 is CSARDPWTSGGGEQFF. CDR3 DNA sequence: TGCAGTGCTAGAGATCCTTGGACTAGCGGGGGAGGTGAGCAGTTCTTC.

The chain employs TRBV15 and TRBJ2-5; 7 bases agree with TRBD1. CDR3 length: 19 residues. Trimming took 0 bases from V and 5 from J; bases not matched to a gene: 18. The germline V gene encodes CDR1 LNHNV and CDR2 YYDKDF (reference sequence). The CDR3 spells CATSRDSLRGLRVTETQYF. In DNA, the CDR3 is TGTGCCACCAGCAGAGATAGCCTTAGGGGGCTCCGGGTAACGGAGACCCAGTACTTC.

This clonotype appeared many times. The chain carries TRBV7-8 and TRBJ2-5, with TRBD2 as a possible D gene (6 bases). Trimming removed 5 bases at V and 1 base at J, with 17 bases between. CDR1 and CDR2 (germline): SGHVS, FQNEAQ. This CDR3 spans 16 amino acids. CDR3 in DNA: TGTGCCAGCAGCGCGGAGGGGTTTAGTGGCCAAGAGACCCAGTACTTC. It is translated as CASSAEGFSGQETQYF.

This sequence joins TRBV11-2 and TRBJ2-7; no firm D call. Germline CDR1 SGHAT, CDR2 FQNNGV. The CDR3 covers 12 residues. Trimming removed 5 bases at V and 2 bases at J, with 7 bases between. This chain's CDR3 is CASSGHTYEQYF. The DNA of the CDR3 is TGTGCCAGCAGCGGGCATACCTACGAGCAGTACTTC.

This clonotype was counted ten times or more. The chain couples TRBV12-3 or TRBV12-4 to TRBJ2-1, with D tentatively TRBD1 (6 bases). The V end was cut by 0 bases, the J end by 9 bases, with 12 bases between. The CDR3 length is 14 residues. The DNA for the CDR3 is TGTGCCAGCAGTTTAGCGGGGGCTGGGTCTGAGCAGTTCTTC. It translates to CASSLAGAGSEQFF.

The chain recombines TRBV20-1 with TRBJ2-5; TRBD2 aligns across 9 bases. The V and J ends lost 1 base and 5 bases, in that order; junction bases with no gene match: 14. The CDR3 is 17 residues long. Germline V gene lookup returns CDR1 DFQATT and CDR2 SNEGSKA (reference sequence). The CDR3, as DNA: TGCAGTGCTAGAGCCGACAGGACTAGCGCGGGGGGGGAGACCCAGTACTTC. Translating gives CSARADRTSAGGETQYF.

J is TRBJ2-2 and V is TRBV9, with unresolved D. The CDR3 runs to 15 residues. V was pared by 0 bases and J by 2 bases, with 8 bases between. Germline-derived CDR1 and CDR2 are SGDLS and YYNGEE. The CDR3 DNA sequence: TGTGCCAGCAGCGTAGCCCTAATTAACACCGGGGAGCTGTTTTTT. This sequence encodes CASSVALINTGELFF.

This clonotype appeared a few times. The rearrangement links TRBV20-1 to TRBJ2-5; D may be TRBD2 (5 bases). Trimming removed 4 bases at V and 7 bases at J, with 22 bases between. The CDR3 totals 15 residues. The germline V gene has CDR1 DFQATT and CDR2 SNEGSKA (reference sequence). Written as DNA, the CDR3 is TGCAGTGCTAACCCCGCGGGCTCCTTACTTGGGACCCAGTACTTC. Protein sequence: CSANPAGSLLGTQYF.

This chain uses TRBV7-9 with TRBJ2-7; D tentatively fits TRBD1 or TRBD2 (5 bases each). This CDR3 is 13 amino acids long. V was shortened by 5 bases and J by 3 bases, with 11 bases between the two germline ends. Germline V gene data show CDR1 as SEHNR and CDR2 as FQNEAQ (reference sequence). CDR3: CASSQGRLYEQYF. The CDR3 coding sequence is TGTGCCAGCAGCCAGGGACGGCTCTACGAGCAGTACTTC.

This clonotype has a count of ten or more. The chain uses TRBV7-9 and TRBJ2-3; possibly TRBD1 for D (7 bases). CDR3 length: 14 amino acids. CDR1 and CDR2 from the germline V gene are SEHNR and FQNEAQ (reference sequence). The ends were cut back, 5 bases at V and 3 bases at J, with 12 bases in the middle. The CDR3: CASSGQGGTDTQYF. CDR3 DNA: TGTGCCAGCAGCGGGCAGGGGGGAACAGATACGCAGTATTTT.

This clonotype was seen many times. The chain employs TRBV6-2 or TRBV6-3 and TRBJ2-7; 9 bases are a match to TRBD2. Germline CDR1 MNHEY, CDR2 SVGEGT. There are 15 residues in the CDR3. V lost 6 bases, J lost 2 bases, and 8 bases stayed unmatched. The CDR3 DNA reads TGTGCCAGCAGGACGCCGGTAGCGGGGGCCTACGAGCAGTACTTC. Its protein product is CASRTPVAGAYEQYF.

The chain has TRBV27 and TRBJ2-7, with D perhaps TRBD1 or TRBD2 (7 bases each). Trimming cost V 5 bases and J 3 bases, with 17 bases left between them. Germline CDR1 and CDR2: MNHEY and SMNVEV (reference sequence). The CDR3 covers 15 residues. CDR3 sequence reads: CASSTPQGGNYEQYF. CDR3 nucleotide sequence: TGTGCCAGCAGTACACCTCAGGGGGGGAACTACGAGCAGTACTTC.

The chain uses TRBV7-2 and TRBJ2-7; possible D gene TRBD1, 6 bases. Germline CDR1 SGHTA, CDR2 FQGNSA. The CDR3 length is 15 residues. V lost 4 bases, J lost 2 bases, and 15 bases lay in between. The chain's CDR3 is CASSSQRDTAYEQYF. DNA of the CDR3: TGTGCCAGCAGCTCCCAACGGGACACAGCCTACGAGCAGTACTTC.

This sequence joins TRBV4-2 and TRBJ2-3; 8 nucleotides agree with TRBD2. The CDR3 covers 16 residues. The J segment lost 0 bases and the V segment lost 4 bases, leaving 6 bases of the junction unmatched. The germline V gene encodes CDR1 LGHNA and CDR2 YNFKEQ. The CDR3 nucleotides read TGTGCCAGCAGCCGGTCCGGGACTAGTAGCACAGATACGCAGTATTTT. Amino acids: CASSRSGTSSTDTQYF.

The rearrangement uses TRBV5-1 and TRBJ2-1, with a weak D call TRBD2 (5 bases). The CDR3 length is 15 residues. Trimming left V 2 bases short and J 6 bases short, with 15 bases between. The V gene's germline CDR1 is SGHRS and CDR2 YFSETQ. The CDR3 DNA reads TGCGCCAGCAGCTTAGAAGATGGACGGGGCAATGAGCAGTTCTTC. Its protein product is CASSLEDGRGNEQFF.

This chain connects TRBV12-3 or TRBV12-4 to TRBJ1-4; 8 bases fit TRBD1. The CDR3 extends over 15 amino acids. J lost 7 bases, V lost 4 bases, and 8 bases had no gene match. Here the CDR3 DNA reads TGTGCCAGCAGTTCCCCGACAGGGGCTAGTGAAAAACTGTTTTTT. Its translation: CASSSPTGASEKLFF.

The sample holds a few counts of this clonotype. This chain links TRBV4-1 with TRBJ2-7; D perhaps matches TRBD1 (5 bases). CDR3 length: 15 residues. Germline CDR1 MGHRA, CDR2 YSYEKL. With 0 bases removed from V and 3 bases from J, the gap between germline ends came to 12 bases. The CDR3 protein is CASSQDSGFLYEQYF. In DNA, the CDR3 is TGCGCCAGCAGCCAAGATTCAGGGTTCCTCTACGAGCAGTACTTC.

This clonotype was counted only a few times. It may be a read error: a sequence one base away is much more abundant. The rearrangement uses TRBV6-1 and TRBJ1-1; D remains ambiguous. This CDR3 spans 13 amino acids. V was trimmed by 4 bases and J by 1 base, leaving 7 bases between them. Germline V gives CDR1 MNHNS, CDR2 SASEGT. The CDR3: CASSGKGNTEAFF. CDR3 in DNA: TGTGCCAGCAGTGGAAAGGGGAACACTGAAGCTTTCTTT.

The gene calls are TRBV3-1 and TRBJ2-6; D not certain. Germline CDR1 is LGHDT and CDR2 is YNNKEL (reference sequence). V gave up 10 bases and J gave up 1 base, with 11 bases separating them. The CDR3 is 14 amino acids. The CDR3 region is CATQKNSGANVLTF. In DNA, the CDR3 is TGTGCCACCCAGAAAAATTCTGGGGCCAACGTCCTGACTTTC. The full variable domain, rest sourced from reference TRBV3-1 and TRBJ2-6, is DTAVSQTPKYLVTQMGNDKSIKCEQNLGHDTMYWYKQDSKKFLKIMFSYNNKELIINETVPNRFSPKSPDKAHLNLHINSLELGDSAVYFCATQKNSGANVLTFGAGSRLTVL.

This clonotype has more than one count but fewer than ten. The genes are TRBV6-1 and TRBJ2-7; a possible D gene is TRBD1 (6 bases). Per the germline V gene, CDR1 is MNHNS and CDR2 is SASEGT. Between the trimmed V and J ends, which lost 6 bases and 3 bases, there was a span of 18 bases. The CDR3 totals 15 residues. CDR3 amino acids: CASSPKPGHSYEQYF. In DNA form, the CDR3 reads TGTGCCAGCAGCCCGAAACCGGGACACAGCTACGAGCAGTACTTC.

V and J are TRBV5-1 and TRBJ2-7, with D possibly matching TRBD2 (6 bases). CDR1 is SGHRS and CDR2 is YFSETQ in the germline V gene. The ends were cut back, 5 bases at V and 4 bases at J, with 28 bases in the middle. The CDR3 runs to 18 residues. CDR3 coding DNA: TGCGCCAGCAGTGTACAGTTAGGTCAGCGAGTCGGGAGATACGAGCAGTACTTC. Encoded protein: CASSVQLGQRVGRYEQYF.

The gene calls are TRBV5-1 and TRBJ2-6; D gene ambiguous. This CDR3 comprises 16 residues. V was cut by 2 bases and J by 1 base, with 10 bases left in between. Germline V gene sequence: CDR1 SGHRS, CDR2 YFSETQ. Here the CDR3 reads CASSLTNMSGANVLTF. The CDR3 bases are TGCGCCAGCAGCTTAACAAACATGTCTGGGGCCAACGTCCTGACTTTC.

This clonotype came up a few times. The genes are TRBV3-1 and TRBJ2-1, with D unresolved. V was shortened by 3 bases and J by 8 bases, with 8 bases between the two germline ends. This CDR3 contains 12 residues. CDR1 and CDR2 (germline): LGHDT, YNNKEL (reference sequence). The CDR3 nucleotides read TGTGCCAGCAGCCACCTCTTGGATGAGCAGTTCTTC. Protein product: CASSHLLDEQFF.

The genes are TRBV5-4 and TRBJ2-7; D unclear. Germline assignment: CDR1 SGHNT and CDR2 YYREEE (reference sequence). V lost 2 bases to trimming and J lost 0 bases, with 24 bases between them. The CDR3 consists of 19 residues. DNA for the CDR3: TGTGCCAGCAGCTTTCGAACGTTGGGGTCGAGGCCCTCCTCCTACGAGCAGTACTTC. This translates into CASSFRTLGSRPSSYEQYF.

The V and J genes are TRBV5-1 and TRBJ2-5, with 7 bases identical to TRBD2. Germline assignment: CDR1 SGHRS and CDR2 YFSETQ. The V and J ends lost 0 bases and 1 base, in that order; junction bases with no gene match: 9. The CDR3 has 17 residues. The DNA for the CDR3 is TGCGCCAGCAGCTTGGATATGGGGGGGTCCATCCAAGAGACCCAGTACTTC. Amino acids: CASSLDMGGSIQETQYF.

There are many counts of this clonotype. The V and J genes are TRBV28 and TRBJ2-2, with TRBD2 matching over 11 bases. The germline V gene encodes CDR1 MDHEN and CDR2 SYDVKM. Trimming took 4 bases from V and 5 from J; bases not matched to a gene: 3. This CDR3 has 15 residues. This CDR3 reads CASSSSGRTTGELFF. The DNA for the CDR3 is TGTGCCAGCAGTTCTAGCGGGAGGACGACCGGGGAGCTGTTTTTT.

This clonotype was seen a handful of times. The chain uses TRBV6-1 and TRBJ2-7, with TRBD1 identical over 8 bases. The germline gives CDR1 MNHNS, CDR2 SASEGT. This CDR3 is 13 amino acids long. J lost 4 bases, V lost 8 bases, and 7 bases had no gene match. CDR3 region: CASYRTGGYEQYF. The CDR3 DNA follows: TGTGCCAGCTATCGAACAGGGGGTTACGAGCAGTACTTC.

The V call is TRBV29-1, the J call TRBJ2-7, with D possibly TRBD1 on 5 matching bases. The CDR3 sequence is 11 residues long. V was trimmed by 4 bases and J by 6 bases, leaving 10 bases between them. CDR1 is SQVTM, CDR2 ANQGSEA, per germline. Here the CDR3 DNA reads TGCAGCGTTGCCGACAGCCGCGAGCAGTACTTC. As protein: CSVADSREQYF.

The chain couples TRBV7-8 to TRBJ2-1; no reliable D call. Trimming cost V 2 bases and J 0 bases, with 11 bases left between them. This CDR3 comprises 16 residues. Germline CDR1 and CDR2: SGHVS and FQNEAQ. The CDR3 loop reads CASSLWFRASYNEQFF. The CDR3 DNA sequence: TGTGCCAGCAGCTTATGGTTCCGGGCCTCCTACAATGAGCAGTTCTTC.